A single sample is the source of the 22 T cell receptor beta chains below, sequenced in a study of blood T cell repertoires in COVID-19. TCRdb's copy holds only in-frame clones and misses some; the assay was immunoSEQ multiplex PCR. The table has fewer than 200,000 clones, 83% seen once. The sequencing input was peripheral blood. All receptors derive from a woman aged 65 to 85 with COVID-19, enrolled during active disease.

Only one count was recorded for this clone. CDR3 nucleotides: TGTGCCACCAGCAGGCGGACTAGCGGGAGAGAGACCCAGTACTTC. Residues: CATSRRTSGRETQYF. The chain joins TRBV15 to TRBJ2-5; 13 bases are shared with TRBD2. The CDR3 is 15 amino acids. From germline, CDR1 is LNHNV and CDR2 YYDKDF (reference sequence). V dropped 3 bases and J dropped 4; count of bases not matched to a gene: 2.

On this clone itself: It is unclear where the CDR3 begins or ends on the DNA, so no DNA is shown, and the CDR3 is as TCRdb lists it. The chain links TRBV28 to TRBJ2-5; the table's D call, TRBD2, was not checked against the DNA. Germline CDR1 and CDR2: MDHEN and SYDVKM. 16 amino acids form the CDR3, both terminal residues included. The CDR3 here is CASSTSSGGTGETQYF.

This chain links TRBV10-3 with TRBJ2-2; D might be TRBD2 (5 bases). The germline CDR1 and CDR2 sequences are ENHRY and SYGVKD. The CDR3 has 15 amino acids. Trimming pared 6 bases from V and 3 bases from J, leaving 14 bases between. CDR3 loop: CAISLGRRDTGELFF. The CDR3 nucleotides are TGTGCCATCAGCCTAGGACGGCGGGACACCGGGGAGCTGTTTTTT.

The chain carries TRBV27 and TRBJ1-1, with D possibly being TRBD1 (5 bases). In germline, CDR1 is MNHEY, CDR2 SMNVEV (reference sequence). The CDR3 length is 14 residues. Deletions cut 2 bases from V and 0 bases from J, with 7 bases between. The CDR3 spells CASSLQGVNTEAFF. CDR3 coding DNA: TGTGCCAGCAGTTTACAGGGCGTGAACACTGAAGCTTTCTTT.

The chain has TRBV7-2 and TRBJ2-3; D remains ambiguous. CDR1 and CDR2 (germline): SGHTA, FQGNSA. Trimming shortened V by 2 bases and J by 5 bases, and 5 bases separated the two germline ends. The CDR3 contains 12 residues. The CDR3 is CASSLLRDTQYF. As DNA, the CDR3 is TGTGCCAGCAGCTTACTGCGAGATACGCAGTATTTT.

The rearrangement joins TRBV7-9 to TRBJ1-4, with TRBD1 identical over 7 bases. Germline V gene lookup returns CDR1 SEHNR and CDR2 FQNEAQ (reference sequence). The trim removed 5 bases at V and 4 bases at J, leaving 4 bases unmatched. The CDR3 runs to 14 residues. The CDR3 DNA reads as TGTGCCAGCAGCAGCACAGGGGTTAATGAAAAACTGTTTTTT. Encoded protein: CASSSTGVNEKLFF. Looking up the rest from reference TRBV7-9 and TRBJ1-4 gives the full variable domain: DTGVSQNPRHKITKRGQNVTFRCDPISEHNRLYWYRQTLGQGPEFLTYFQNEAQLEKSRLLSDRFSAERPKGSFSTLEIQRTEQGDSAMYLCASSSTGVNEKLFFGSGTQLSVL.

The chain has TRBV4-3 and TRBJ2-1; TRBD1 might be the D (6 bases). Germline lookup yields CDR1 LGHNA and CDR2 YSLEER. Trimming removed 0 bases from V and 7 bases from J, with 16 bases in between. The CDR3 loop spans 16 amino acids. The CDR3 spells CASSQDGGQRRNEQFF. CDR3 coding DNA: TGCGCCAGCAGCCAAGATGGAGGACAGAGGAGAAATGAGCAGTTCTTC.

This chain uses TRBV5-6 with TRBJ2-4, with TRBD2 matching over 12 bases. The CDR3 totals 15 residues. Trimming cost V 6 bases and J 3 bases; bases outside gene matches: 4. Germline CDR1 is SGHDT and CDR2 is YYEEEE. This CDR3 reads CASNRLAGVKNIQYF. DNA of the CDR3: TGTGCCAGCAACAGACTAGCGGGAGTCAAAAACATTCAGTACTTC.

This clone was seen a handful of times. CDR3 in amino acids: CASSVGLAGDGTQYF. DNA of the CDR3: TGTGCCAGTAGTGTGGGACTAGCGGGAGACGGTACGCAGTATTTT. The chain employs TRBV19 and TRBJ2-3; TRBD2 aligns across 14 bases. The CDR3 totals 15 residues. Germline CDR1 reads LNHDA; CDR2 reads SQIVND (reference sequence). V lost 5 bases and J lost 8; bases outside the gene matches: 6.

This chain uses TRBV30 with TRBJ1-5, with D unclear. This CDR3 comprises 12 residues. V was pared by 2 bases and J by 4 bases, with 6 bases between. Germline CDR1 is GTSNPN and CDR2 is SVGIG (reference sequence). For the CDR3, the DNA is TGTGCCTGGAGTACAGAAAATCAGCCCCAGCATTTT. It yields the protein CAWSTENQPQHF.

The rearrangement uses TRBV3-1 (or the pseudogene TRBV3-2) and TRBJ1-1; D uncertain. CDR3 size: 13 residues. The germline gives CDR1 LGHDT, CDR2 YNNKEL (reference sequence). Trimming stripped 2 bases from V and 2 bases from J, with 6 bases between. The CDR3 sequence is CASSQNLNTEAFF. Written as DNA, the CDR3 is TGTGCCAGCAGCCAAAATCTAAACACTGAAGCTTTCTTT.

The J gene is TRBJ2-3, the V gene TRBV7-6; 14 nucleotides agree with TRBD2. Germline CDR1 SGHVS, CDR2 FNYEAQ. CDR3 length equals 17 residues. With V trimmed by 0 bases and J by 7 bases, 6 bases remained unmatched. For the CDR3, the DNA is TGTGCCAGCAGCTTAGCCTCGGGACTAGCGGGAGAGTATACGCAGTATTTT. It is translated as CASSLASGLAGEYTQYF. The full variable domain, its missing parts supplied by reference TRBV7-6 and TRBJ2-3, is GAGVSQSPRYKVTKRGQDVALRCDPISGHVSLYWYRQALGQGPEFLTYFNYEAQQDKSGLPNDRFSAERPEGSISTLTIQRTEQRDSAMYRCASSLASGLAGEYTQYFGPGTRLTVL.

The CDR3 bases are TGCGCCAGCAGTGAGTCGGGACAGGTTTATCAGCCCCAGCATTTT. Protein product: CASSESGQVYQPQHF. The rearrangement uses TRBV10-2 and TRBJ1-5; 8 nucleotides align to TRBD1. Trimming cost V 0 bases and J 5 bases; bases outside gene matches: 3. Germline CDR1 and CDR2: WSHSY and SAAADI. This CDR3 region has 15 residues.

This clone was found once. The V and J genes are TRBV11-2 and TRBJ2-1; D not resolved. Trimming cost V 1 base and J 9 bases, with 4 bases left between them. The CDR3 loop spans 11 amino acids. Germline V CDR1 and CDR2: SGHAT, FQNNGV. The CDR3 protein is CASSLVVEQFF. Written as DNA, the CDR3 is TGTGCCAGCAGCTTAGTAGTTGAGCAGTTCTTC. Based on the CDR3 plus reference TRBV11-2 and TRBJ2-1, the full variable domain is EAGVAQSPRYKIIEKRQSVAFWCNPISGHATLYWYQQILGQGPKLLIQFQNNGVVDDSQLPKDRFSAERLKGVDSTLKIQPAKLEDSAVYLCASSLVVEQFFGPGTRLTVL.

The V call is TRBV5-1, the J call TRBJ2-1; TRBD2 matches at 9 bases. Trimming removed 2 bases from V and 7 bases from J; junction bases left unmatched: 7. CDR1 is SGHRS and CDR2 is YFSETQ in the germline V gene. The CDR3 contains 15 residues. The CDR3 nucleotides are TGCGCCAGCAGCTTATCGGCTAGCGGGAAGAATGAGCAGTTCTTC. This translates into CASSLSASGKNEQFF.

This chain uses TRBV5-4 with TRBJ2-7, with D perhaps matching TRBD1 (5 bases). This CDR3 region has 13 residues. V was pared by 4 bases and J by 3 bases, with 11 bases between. From germline, CDR1 is SGHNT and CDR2 YYREEE (reference sequence). The CDR3: CASSKDSYYEQYF. In nucleotides, the CDR3 is TGTGCCAGCAGCAAAGACAGTTACTACGAGCAGTACTTC.

The chain carries TRBV19 and TRBJ2-7; maybe TRBD1 (6 bases). Trimming left V 3 bases short and J 5 bases short, with 14 bases between. The V gene's germline CDR1 is LNHDA and CDR2 SQIVND (reference sequence). The CDR3 has 14 amino acids. The CDR3, as DNA: TGTGCCAGTAGTATGTGGGGGCTTGAAAACGAGCAGTACTTC. Translated: CASSMWGLENEQYF. Variable domain in full (rest from reference TRBV19 and TRBJ2-7): DGGITQSPKYLFRKEGQNVTLSCEQNLNHDAMYWYRQDPGQGLRLIYYSQIVNDFQKGDIAEGYSVSREKKESFPLTVTSAQKNPTAFYLCASSMWGLENEQYFGPGTRLTVT.

The genes are TRBV2 and TRBJ1-1, with D possibly matching TRBD1 (6 bases). CDR3 length equals 13 residues. The V gene's germline CDR1 is SNHLY and CDR2 FYNNEI. Trimming took off 6 bases at V and 1 base at J, with 9 bases between the two ends. CDR3 bases: TGTGCCAGCAGCGCGACAGGGAACACTGAAGCTTTCTTT. It is translated as CASSATGNTEAFF.

The V call is TRBV7-2, the J call TRBJ2-3; tentative D call: TRBD2 (5 bases). Germline V lookup: CDR1 SGHTA, CDR2 FQGNSA. V lost 4 bases and J lost 5, with 13 bases in between. The CDR3 loop spans 14 amino acids. The CDR3 sequence is CASSSGDPGDTQYF. For the CDR3, the DNA is TGTGCCAGCAGCTCCGGGGATCCAGGAGATACGCAGTATTTT.

The V call is TRBV30, the J call TRBJ1-3; 7 bases are shared with TRBD1. This CDR3 is 14 amino acids long. Germline V CDR1 and CDR2: GTSNPN, SVGIG (reference sequence). Trimming took 3 bases from V and 4 from J; bases not matched to a gene: 6. In DNA form, the CDR3 reads TGTGCCTGGAGCCTGACAGGGTCAGGAAACACCATATATTTT. It specifies CAWSLTGSGNTIYF. Together with reference TRBV30 and TRBJ1-3, the CDR3 gives the full variable domain: SQTIHQWPATLVQPVGSPLSLECTVEGTSNPNLYWYRQAAGRGLQLLFYSVGIGQISSEVPQNLSASRPQDRQFILSSKKLLLSDSGFYLCAWSLTGSGNTIYFGEGSWLTVV.

This clone was picked up many times. The chain's CDR3 is CASSLYGTGGTNSPLHF. For the CDR3, the DNA is TGTGCCAGCAGCTTGTACGGGACAGGGGGCACGAATTCACCCCTCCACTTT. The chain links TRBV7-2 to TRBJ1-6; TRBD1 matches 12 bases. V lost 3 bases to trimming and J lost 7 bases; unmatched junction nucleotides: 7. Germline V CDR1 and CDR2: SGHTA, FQGNSA. The CDR3 is made up of 17 amino acids.

The chain joins TRBV7-2 to TRBJ2-7, with D possibly TRBD1 on 5 matching bases. This CDR3 contains 14 residues. V was pared by 5 bases and J by 5 bases, with 16 bases between. CDR1 is SGHTA, CDR2 FQGNSA, per germline. The CDR3 loop is CASSLRDRPHEQYF. The CDR3 bases are TGTGCCAGCAGCCTTCGCGACAGACCCCACGAGCAGTACTTC.